This TCR beta chain comes out of a study of shared clonotypes between healthy human individuals. Only CD45RO-negative cells positively selected for CCR7 counted as naive CD8 cells, so terminally differentiated effector memory CD45RA+ cells were excluded. Trimming stripped 3 bases from V and 5 bases from J, with 10 bases between. Germline V gene sequence: CDR1 MDHEN, CDR2 SYDVKM. The CDR3 has 13 residues. Method: immunoSEQ multiplex PCR; TCRdb's copy keeps in-frame clones and lacks some. Of 2 million to 2.5 million clones listed, 85% to 95% are singletons. This clone was picked up one time. Other DNA sequences in the same sample also yield this CDR3.

The rearrangement joins TRBV28 to TRBJ1-1; D might be TRBD1 (6 bases). The sequence was obtained from a man younger than 35 in good health. Some clones in this sample may be carry-over from other donors' samples. The sample consisted of naive CD8+ T cells from PBMCs. CDR3 coding DNA: TGTGCCAGCAGTTTTGGGGGCCTAACTGAAGCTTTCTTT. Protein product: CASSFGGLTEAFF.